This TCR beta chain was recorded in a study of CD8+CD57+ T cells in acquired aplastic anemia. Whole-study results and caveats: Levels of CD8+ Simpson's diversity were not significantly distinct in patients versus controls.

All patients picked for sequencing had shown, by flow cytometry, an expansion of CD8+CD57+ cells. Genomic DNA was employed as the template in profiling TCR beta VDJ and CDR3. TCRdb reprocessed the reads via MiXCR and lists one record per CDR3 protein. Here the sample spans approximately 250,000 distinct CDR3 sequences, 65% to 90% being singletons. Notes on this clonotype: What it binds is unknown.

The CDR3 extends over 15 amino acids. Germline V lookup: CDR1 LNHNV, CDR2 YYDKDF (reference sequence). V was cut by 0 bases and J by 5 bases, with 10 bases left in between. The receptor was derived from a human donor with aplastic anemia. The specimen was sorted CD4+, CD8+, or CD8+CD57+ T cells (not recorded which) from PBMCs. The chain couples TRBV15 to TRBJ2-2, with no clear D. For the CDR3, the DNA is TGTGCCACCAGCAGAGAGCGGACCACAACCGGGGAGCTGTTTTTT. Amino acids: CATSRERTTTGELFF.